Listed below are T cell receptor beta chains from one sample, sequenced in a study of shared clonotypes between healthy human individuals. Data came from immunoSEQ multiplex PCR; TCRdb stores just in-frame clones and leaves some out. The sample carries 2 million to 2.5 million clones, more than 85% recorded once. The sample consisted of naive CD4+ T cells from PBMCs. All receptors come from a man aged 18 to 30 in good health. Some clones in this sample may be carry-over from other donors' samples. Both conserved end residues are part of each CDR3. D genes are given only for firm matches. Size values are once, few and many counts, or a class for expanded clones, and some rows have none.

V	D	J	size	CDR3	DNA
TRBV9	TRBD2	TRBJ2-7	NA	CASSVASSGRAGEQYF	TGTGCCAGCAGCGTAGCATCTAGCGGGAGGGCAGGCGAGCAGTACTTC
TRBV11-1	NA	TRBJ1-1	NA	CASSSPYSEAFF	TGTGCCAGCAGCTCCCCTTACAGTGAAGCTTTCTTT
TRBV10-3	TRBD1	TRBJ2-7	NA	CAIREGEDRFRYEQYF	TGTGCCATCAGGGAAGGAGAGGACAGGTTCAGGTACGAGCAGTACTTC
TRBV28	NA	TRBJ2-7	NA	CASSFGWRGNGEQYF	TGTGCCAGCAGTTTCGGGTGGCGGGGCAACGGCGAGCAGTACTTC
TRBV9	NA	TRBJ2-1	NA	CASSGVGRIITNEQFF	TGTGCCAGCAGCGGCGTCGGACGAATCATCACAAATGAGCAGTTCTTC
TRBV4-1	TRBD1	TRBJ2-4	NA	CASSPDRARGAKNIQYF	TGCGCCAGCAGCCCGGACAGGGCAAGGGGGGCCAAAAACATTCAGTACTTC
TRBV30	NA	TRBJ2-5	NA	CAWRTEVTQYF	TGTGCCTGGAGGACGGAAGTGACCCAGTACTTC
TRBV28	NA	TRBJ2-3	NA	CASTRAGTDTQYF	TGTGCCAGCACGAGGGCGGGCACAGATACGCAGTATTTT
TRBV5-1	TRBD1	TRBJ1-1	NA	CASSAQGGNTEAFF	TGCGCCAGCAGCGCACAGGGGGGGAACACTGAAGCTTTCTTT
TRBV11-2	TRBD2	TRBJ2-3	once	CASSLGTSGAGGTDTQYF	TGTGCCAGCAGCTTGGGGACTAGCGGTGCCGGAGGCACAGATACGCAGTATTTT
TRBV5-1	NA	TRBJ1-2	NA	CASSLGVGPANYGYTF	TGCGCCAGCAGCTTGGGGGTCGGTCCCGCTAACTATGGCTACACCTTC
TRBV7-9	NA	TRBJ1-1	NA	CASSLRSMENTEAFF	TGTGCCAGCAGCCTAAGGTCAATGGAGAACACTGAAGCTTTCTTT
TRBV5-1	TRBD2	TRBJ2-1	NA	CASSRTSDRIYNEQFF	TGCGCCAGCAGCCGCACTAGCGACCGAATCTACAATGAGCAGTTCTTC
TRBV30	NA	TRBJ1-1	few	CAWSGRWGETEAFF	TGTGCCTGGAGTGGGAGGTGGGGGGAGACTGAAGCTTTCTTT
TRBV4-3	NA	TRBJ1-1	NA	CASSRRVGTEAFF	TGCGCCAGCAGCCGCAGGGTCGGCACTGAAGCTTTCTTT
TRBV18	NA	TRBJ1-4	NA	CASSPRQSEKLFF	TGTGCCAGCTCACCACGACAAAGCGAAAAACTGTTTTTT
TRBV7-9	NA	TRBJ2-1	NA	CASSPQRSGVTYNEQFF	TGTGCCAGCAGCCCACAAAGGAGCGGAGTTACCTACAATGAGCAGTTCTTC
TRBV4-2	TRBD1	TRBJ2-7	NA	CASSLKIGQGPYEQYF	TGTGCCAGCAGCCTAAAAATCGGACAGGGGCCCTACGAGCAGTACTTC
TRBV10-3	NA	TRBJ2-5	NA	CAISESDSQETQYF	TGTGCCATCAGTGAGTCGGACAGCCAAGAGACCCAGTACTTC
TRBV5-1	NA	TRBJ1-5	NA	CASSLVGLHQPQHF	TGCGCCAGCAGCTTGGTCGGACTCCACCAGCCCCAGCATTTT
TRBV5-4	TRBD2	TRBJ2-2	NA	CASSLPQRGSNTGELFF	TGTGCCAGCAGCCTGCCACAGCGGGGTTCGAACACCGGGGAGCTGTTTTTT
TRBV28	TRBD1	TRBJ2-1	NA	CASSPPGTGVYNEQFF	TGTGCCAGCAGTCCGCCCGGGACAGGGGTCTACAATGAGCAGTTCTTC
TRBV5-4	NA	TRBJ2-5	NA	CASSTKAAPGETQYF	TGTGCCAGCAGCACGAAGGCGGCCCCGGGGGAGACCCAGTACTTC
TRBV4-3	NA	TRBJ1-2	NA	CASSRGVTASGDYGYTF	TGCGCCAGCAGCCGGGGGGTTACCGCTTCGGGTGACTATGGCTACACCTTC
TRBV5-1	TRBD2	TRBJ2-7	NA	CASSLGTSAAYEQYF	TGCGCCAGCAGCTTGGGGACTAGCGCCGCCTACGAGCAGTACTTC
TRBV4-3	NA	TRBJ2-5	NA	CASSVSPAQGLGLARGQETQYF	TGCGCCAGCAGCGTTTCTCCTGCGCAGGGCTTGGGATTGGCCAGGGGCCAAGAGACCCAGTACTTC
TRBV7-2	NA	TRBJ2-7	NA	CASSLQSYEQYF	TGTGCCAGCAGCTTACAGAGCTACGAGCAGTACTTC
TRBV19	TRBD1	TRBJ2-7	NA	CATKNRDSSYEQYF	TGTGCCACTAAAAACCGGGACAGCTCCTACGAGCAGTACTTC
TRBV5-1	NA	TRBJ1-1	NA	CASSPSEDTNTEAFF	TGCGCCAGCAGCCCGTCCGAGGACACAAACACTGAAGCTTTCTTT
TRBV7-9	TRBD2	TRBJ2-7	NA	CASRALESSGSIEQYF	TGTGCCAGCAGAGCTTTGGAGTCTAGCGGGAGCATCGAGCAGTACTTC
TRBV5-5	NA	TRBJ2-3	once	CASSLGPGPSTDTQYF	TGTGCCAGCAGCTTGGGCCCCGGTCCTAGCACAGATACGCAGTATTTT
TRBV19	NA	TRBJ2-5	NA	CASSILNGGETQYF	TGTGCCAGTAGTATTCTTAACGGAGGGGAGACCCAGTACTTC
TRBV6-6	NA	TRBJ1-1	few	CASSTGMNTEAFF	TGTGCCAGCAGTACAGGGATGAACACTGAAGCTTTCTTT
TRBV7-9	NA	TRBJ1-6	NA	CASSTQTTNAQAPLHF	TGTGCCAGCAGCACCCAAACCACCAACGCCCAGGCACCCCTCCACTTT
TRBV4-2	TRBD2	TRBJ2-1	NA	CASSQDPIFSGRFYNEQFF	TGTGCCAGCAGCCAAGACCCTATCTTCAGCGGGAGATTCTACAATGAGCAGTTCTTC
TRBV7-9	NA	TRBJ1-4	once	CASSLIPKGDEKLFF	TGTGCCAGCAGCTTAATTCCCAAGGGAGATGAAAAACTGTTTTTT
TRBV18	NA	TRBJ2-1	NA	CATSPRANEQFF	TGTGCCACCTCCCCCAGGGCCAATGAGCAGTTCTTC
TRBV7-2	NA	TRBJ2-7	once	CASSPTGSQESYEQYF	TGTGCCAGCAGTCCAACAGGGAGCCAAGAAAGCTACGAGCAGTACTTC
TRBV6-1	TRBD2	TRBJ2-2	NA	CASSVILAGGPGTGELFF	TGTGCCAGCAGTGTTATTCTAGCGGGAGGGCCGGGTACCGGGGAGCTGTTTTTT
TRBV7-7	NA	TRBJ2-7	NA	CAGEGPTLEEQYF	TGTGCCGGCGAGGGACCCACGCTTGAGGAGCAGTACTTC
TRBV5-4	NA	TRBJ2-3	NA	CASSLRNLGDTQYF	TGTGCCAGCAGCTTGCGAAACCTCGGGGATACGCAGTATTTT
TRBV5-1	TRBD2	TRBJ2-3	NA	CASSPPISGGSDTQYF	TGCGCCAGCAGCCCCCCAATTTCGGGAGGAAGTGATACGCAGTATTTT
TRBV5-1	TRBD1	TRBJ1-1	NA	CASSAWTGLEAFF	TGCGCCAGCAGCGCCTGGACAGGTCTAGAAGCTTTCTTT
TRBV19	NA	TRBJ1-1	NA	CASSGRGDTEAFF	TGTGCCAGTAGCGGGAGGGGTGACACTGAAGCTTTCTTT
TRBV7-9	NA	TRBJ1-4	NA	CASSTRDNKPEKLFF	TGTGCCAGCAGCACCCGGGACAACAAACCTGAAAAACTGTTTTTT
TRBV19	NA	TRBJ1-1	NA	CASSIVGIEAFF	TGTGCCAGTAGTATAGTCGGGATTGAAGCTTTCTTT
TRBV7-3	NA	TRBJ2-1	NA	CASSARGPYNEQFF	TGTGCCAGCAGCGCGCGTGGGCCCTACAATGAGCAGTTCTTC
TRBV29-1	NA	TRBJ1-2	NA	CSVVSGSGGYTF	TGCAGCGTTGTCTCAGGGAGCGGTGGCTACACCTTC
TRBV5-1	NA	TRBJ2-5	NA	CASSHAPRRHGEETQYF	TGCGCCAGCAGCCACGCCCCGCGGAGGCACGGTGAAGAGACCCAGTACTTC
TRBV6-1	TRBD1	TRBJ1-5	once	CASSEPPDRRPGQPQHF	TGTGCCAGCAGTGAACCCCCGGACAGGCGCCCAGGACAGCCCCAGCATTTT
TRBV5-1	NA	TRBJ2-2	NA	CASSLLVTGELFF	TGCGCCAGCAGCTTACTAGTAACCGGGGAGCTGTTTTTT
TRBV6-5	NA	TRBJ2-7	NA	CASRSLATYEQYF	TGTGCCAGCAGATCACTAGCAACCTACGAGCAGTACTTC
TRBV6-1	NA	TRBJ2-7	once	CASRESTPSYYEQYF	TGTGCCAGCAGGGAATCGACCCCTTCCTACTACGAGCAGTACTTC
TRBV11-2	TRBD2	TRBJ2-7	NA	CASSLGLAGFYEQYF	TGTGCCAGCAGCTTAGGACTAGCGGGATTCTACGAGCAGTACTTC